The 18 T cell receptor beta chains in this list originate from one sample, sequenced in a study of shared clonotypes between healthy human individuals (TCRdb year 2020). Libraries were built with the immunoSEQ multiplex PCR assay. The immuneACCESS repertoire file appears here via TCRdb, limited to in-frame rearrangements. These files lack a portion of the clones; in checked studies, under half of the deficit traces to unresolved V genes, and the cause of the others is not known. The sample contains millions of clones, 80% to 95% of them found a single time. Of the sample, 0.39% is held by the ten largest clones. The sequencing input was naive CD4+ T cells from PBMCs. The cell subset or site label for this specimen denotes: CD45RA+ positively selected. These receptors all come from a man younger than 30 in good health. Some clones in this sample may be carry-over from other donors' samples.

The chain carries TRBV29-1 and TRBJ2-7, with D uncertain. The V gene's germline CDR1 is SQVTM and CDR2 ANQGSEA. The CDR3 contains 13 residues. Here the CDR3 reads CNGWAPSSYEQYF. The CDR3 DNA reads as TGCAACGGTTGGGCGCCTAGCTCCTACGAGCAGTACTTC.

The rearrangement joins TRBV7-9 to TRBJ2-1; weak D call: TRBD2 (6 bases). V was shortened by 5 bases and J by 3 bases, with 17 bases between the two germline ends. The germline V gene encodes CDR1 SEHNR and CDR2 FQNEAQ (reference sequence). The CDR3 runs to 16 residues. CDR3 DNA: TGTGCCAGCAGCCCTCGGCGGGGACCTTACTACAATGAGCAGTTCTTC. Amino acids: CASSPRRGPYYNEQFF.

V is TRBV4-2 and J is TRBJ2-5, with D possibly TRBD2 on 6 matching bases. The length of the CDR3 is 16 residues. Germline V gives CDR1 LGHNA, CDR2 YNFKEQ. The ends were cut back, 1 base at V and 4 bases at J, with 16 bases in the middle. As DNA, the CDR3 is TGTGCCAGCAGCCAAGTCCTCGGCGGGGCCCCAGAGACCCAGTACTTC. Amino acids: CASSQVLGGAPETQYF.

CDR3 nucleotides: TGTGCCAGCAGTTTGGGGGGCACAGGGCCCCAATCCTACGAGCAGTACTTC. It is translated as CASSLGGTGPQSYEQYF. V and J are TRBV28 and TRBJ2-7, with D perhaps assigned TRBD1 or TRBD2 (6 bases each). The CDR3 is 17 amino acids. Deletions cut 3 bases from V and 1 base from J, with 19 bases between. Looked up from germline, CDR1 is MDHEN and CDR2 is SYDVKM.

The V gene is TRBV15, the J gene TRBJ1-3; TRBD1 agrees at 10 bases. In germline, CDR1 is LNHNV, CDR2 YYDKDF (reference sequence). J lost 7 bases, V lost 0 bases, and 6 bases had no gene match. This CDR3 is built from 16 residues. Here the CDR3 reads CATSRDFLTGGNTIYF. CDR3 coding DNA: TGTGCCACCAGCAGAGATTTCTTGACAGGGGGCAACACCATATATTTT.

This rearrangement joins TRBV7-9 to TRBJ2-5; 12 positions agree with TRBD1. This CDR3 region has 15 residues. V shed 5 bases and J 5 bases; nucleotides not matched to a gene: 6. Germline V gene data show CDR1 as SEHNR and CDR2 as FQNEAQ (reference sequence). Written as DNA, the CDR3 is TGTGCCAGCAGCCCCGGGACAGGGGGCCTGGAGACCCAGTACTTC. This gives the protein CASSPGTGGLETQYF. Variable domain in full (rest from reference TRBV7-9 and TRBJ2-5): DTGVSQNPRHKITKRGQNVTFRCDPISEHNRLYWYRQTLGQGPEFLTYFQNEAQLEKSRLLSDRFSAERPKGSFSTLEIQRTEQGDSAMYLCASSPGTGGLETQYFGPGTRLLVL.

V is TRBV28 and J is TRBJ2-5; D might be TRBD2 (6 bases). Looked up from germline, CDR1 is MDHEN and CDR2 is SYDVKM. This CDR3 has 16 amino acids. The V end lost 4 bases, the J end lost 11 bases, and 26 bases lay between the germline ends. CDR3 DNA: TGTGCCAGCAGTTCACCAAACCGCGGGACGCCAGATGTTCAGTACTTC. Amino acids: CASSSPNRGTPDVQYF.

As DNA, the CDR3 is TGTGCCACCAGCAGAGGGGGCAGTTGGAACACTGAAGCTTTCTTT. It codes for CATSRGGSWNTEAFF. The chain is built from TRBV15 and TRBJ1-1; a weak D match, TRBD1 (5 bases). Trimming removed 1 base at V and 1 base at J, with 10 bases between. This CDR3 region has 15 residues. Germline assignment: CDR1 LNHNV and CDR2 YYDKDF (reference sequence). Full variable domain (missing parts from reference TRBV15 and TRBJ1-1): DAMVIQNPRYQVTQFGKPVTLSCSQTLNHNVMYWYQQKSSQAPKLLFHYYDKDFNNEADTPDNFQSRRPNTSFCFLDIRSPGLGDTAMYLCATSRGGSWNTEAFFGQGTRLTVV.

The chain has TRBV19 and TRBJ1-4; 8 nucleotides agree with TRBD1. This CDR3 has 17 amino acids. V dropped 6 bases and J dropped 3; count of bases not matched to a gene: 12. Looked up from germline, CDR1 is LNHDA and CDR2 is SQIVND (reference sequence). CDR3 sequence: CASRPSTGGRANEKLFF. The CDR3 DNA reads as TGTGCCAGTAGACCTTCCACAGGGGGAAGAGCTAATGAAAAACTGTTTTTT.

The V and J genes are TRBV7-9 and TRBJ1-5; D ambiguous. Trimming took 1 base from V and 0 from J, leaving 4 bases between them. This CDR3 contains 14 residues. CDR1 and CDR2 from the germline V gene are SEHNR and FQNEAQ (reference sequence). The CDR3 region is CASSLDYSNQPQHF. The CDR3 nucleotides read TGTGCCAGCAGCTTAGATTATAGCAATCAGCCCCAGCATTTT.

The chain employs TRBV30 and TRBJ2-3, with 11 bases that match TRBD2. The junction had 9 bases not matched to a gene; V was cut back by 7 bases and J by 3 bases. Per the germline V gene, CDR1 is GTSNPN and CDR2 is SVGIG (reference sequence). The CDR3 covers 15 residues. The DNA for the CDR3 is TGTGCCTTCGGACTAGCGGGTGGTGGGACAGATACGCAGTATTTT. Translation: CAFGLAGGGTDTQYF.

The chain is built from TRBV27 and TRBJ1-2; D is uncertain. The CDR3 is 14 residues long. Germline CDR1 MNHEY, CDR2 SMNVEV (reference sequence). The V end was cut by 4 bases, the J end by 2 bases, with 11 bases between. In nucleotides, the CDR3 is TGTGCCAGCAGTTCGTCGACAAGGAACTATGGCTACACCTTC. This translates into CASSSSTRNYGYTF.

This clone was seen a single time. The chain carries TRBV6-5 and TRBJ2-4, with D uncertain. Trimming cost V 0 bases and J 9 bases, with 6 bases left between them. The CDR3 contains 12 residues. Germline V CDR1 and CDR2: MNHEY, SVGAGI. The CDR3 is CASSYSFGIQYF. The CDR3 DNA follows: TGTGCCAGCAGTTACTCGTTTGGCATTCAGTACTTC.

This clone was observed a single time. CDR3 DNA: TGTGCCAGCAGCGTAGAACTAGTGGGCACCGGGGAGCTGTTTTTT. Protein sequence: CASSVELVGTGELFF. This chain uses TRBV9 with TRBJ2-2; maybe TRBD2 (5 bases). CDR3 length: 15 residues. The germline gives CDR1 SGDLS, CDR2 YYNGEE. V lost 0 bases and J 4 bases, leaving 10 bases between the germline ends. Combining the CDR3 with reference TRBV9 and TRBJ2-2 gives the whole variable domain DSGVTQTPKHLITATGQRVTLRCSPRSGDLSVYWYQQSLDQGLQFLIQYYNGEERAKGNILERFSAQQFPDLHSELNLSSLELGDSALYFCASSVELVGTGELFFGEGSRLTVL.

CDR3 sequence (DNA): TGTGCCAGCAGCTCAACCGGGGTTCCGGGCAATGAGCAGTTCTTC. Its translation: CASSSTGVPGNEQFF. This chain uses TRBV7-3 with TRBJ2-1; possible D gene TRBD2, 5 bases. Trimming shortened V by 4 bases and J by 6 bases, and 16 bases separated the two germline ends. Looked up from germline, CDR1 is SGHTA and CDR2 is FQGTGA. CDR3 size: 15 residues.

A few counts support this clone. The chain has TRBV7-9 and TRBJ1-4, with D unresolved. Trimming cost V 3 bases and J 5 bases, with 13 bases left between them. Germline values: CDR1 SEHNR, CDR2 FQNEAQ (reference sequence). The CDR3 length is 15 residues. CDR3 coding DNA: TGTGCCAGCAGCTTCCGACTAGCGGAAAATGAAAAACTGTTTTTT. The encoded protein is CASSFRLAENEKLFF.

With respect to this clone: This CDR3 is also generated by other DNA sequences in the sample. V usage is TRBV6-1 and J usage is TRBJ2-7; the D call may be TRBD1 or TRBD2 (6 bases each). V was shortened by 1 base and J by 0 bases, with 10 bases between the two germline ends. Germline V gene lookup returns CDR1 MNHNS and CDR2 SASEGT. The CDR3 totals 15 residues. The CDR3 reads CASSEVGGSSYEQYF. The CDR3 DNA sequence: TGTGCCAGCAGTGAAGTGGGGGGCAGCTCCTACGAGCAGTACTTC.

This sequence joins TRBV30 and TRBJ2-3, with a tentative D call TRBD2 (6 bases). The CDR3 has 15 amino acids. Germline V gene data show CDR1 as GTSNPN and CDR2 as SVGIG (reference sequence). Trimming shortened V by 0 bases and J by 2 bases, and 12 bases separated the two germline ends. The CDR3 spells CAWSVRGGDTDTQYF. DNA of the CDR3: TGTGCCTGGAGTGTACGGGGCGGGGACACAGATACGCAGTATTTT. Filled out from reference TRBV30 and TRBJ2-3, the complete variable domain reads SQTIHQWPATLVQPVGSPLSLECTVEGTSNPNLYWYRQAAGRGLQLLFYSVGIGQISSEVPQNLSASRPQDRQFILSSKKLLLSDSGFYLCAWSVRGGDTDTQYFGPGTRLTVL.